This is a list of T cell receptor beta chains from one sample in a study of blood T cell repertoires in COVID-19. TCRdb's copy holds only in-frame clones and misses some; the assay was immunoSEQ multiplex PCR. Of about 81,000 clones detected, 75% appear once; the ten largest clones hold around 4.5%. Sample: peripheral blood. The receptors stem from a woman in her forties or fifties with acute or convalescent COVID-19. Both conserved end residues are part of each CDR3. A D gene is named only where the DNA matches it firmly. Expanded clones are given a class, and other clones once, few, many or no size at all.

CDR3 length	D gene	clone size	V gene	J gene	CDR3 DNA	CDR3 protein
14	TRBD1	NA	TRBV28	TRBJ1-2	TGTGCCAGCAGGGACGGGACAGGGGCCTATGGCTACACCTTC	CASRDGTGAYGYTF
14	NA	once	TRBV19	TRBJ1-2	TGTGCCAGTAGTATGGAGGTTCCGGGCCACGGCTACACCTTC	CASSMEVPGHGYTF
13	NA	NA	TRBV2	TRBJ1-4	TGTGCCACCTCCGGGAGGAACGAAGAAAAACTGTTTTTT	CATSGRNEEKLFF
14	TRBD1	NA	TRBV6-5	TRBJ1-1	TGTGCCAGCAGTTGGGACAGGGCGGTGGGTGAAGCTTTCTTT	CASSWDRAVGEAFF
14	NA	few	TRBV28	TRBJ1-1	TGTGCCAGCAGTCGTAGGGGGAGAGGCACTGAAGCTTTCTTT	CASSRRGRGTEAFF
15	NA	NA	TRBV28	TRBJ1-2	TGTGCCAGCAGTTTATCATCCTCGACTGGCTATGGCTACACCTTC	CASSLSSSTGYGYTF
17	TRBD1	NA	TRBV5-5	TRBJ1-5	TGTGCCAGCAGCTTGTCGGGACAGGGGTTCTTCAATCAGCCCCAGCATTTT	CASSLSGQGFFNQPQHF
17	TRBD1	NA	TRBV9	TRBJ1-3	TGTGCCAGCAGCTTCAGGGGGCCAGGGCTCTCTGGAAACACCATATATTTT	CASSFRGPGLSGNTIYF
16	TRBD1	NA	TRBV5-6	TRBJ2-3	TGTGCCAGCAGCTTGGAACAGGGGGTTTACACAGATACGCAGTATTTT	CASSLEQGVYTDTQYF
12	NA	NA	TRBV6-5	TRBJ1-5	TGTGCCAGCACCCACTCCTATCAGCCCCAGCATTTT	CASTHSYQPQHF
13	NA	once	TRBV7-6	TRBJ1-1	TGTGCCAGCAGCCGCGGGAGGAACACTGAAGCTTTCTTT	CASSRGRNTEAFF
13	TRBD1	once	TRBV11-2	TRBJ1-4	TGTGCCAGCGGACAGGGGTTTAATGAAAAACTGTTTTTT	CASGQGFNEKLFF
18	NA	once	TRBV11-2	TRBJ2-6	TGTGCCAGCAGCCTCTCCCACGGGGTCTTCTCTGGGGCCAACGTCCTGACTTTC	CASSLSHGVFSGANVLTF
15	TRBD1	few	TRBV12-5	TRBJ2-1	TGTGCTAGTGGACAGGGGGGAGGCCTCTACAATGAGCAGTTCTTC	CASGQGGGLYNEQFF
15	NA	few	TRBV9	TRBJ1-3	TGTGCCAGCAGCGACGGGACTCACTCTGGAAACACCATATATTTT	CASSDGTHSGNTIYF
16	TRBD2	NA	TRBV10-3	TRBJ2-5	TGTGCCATCAGTGAGGTTCCGGGGACTAGACAAGAGACCCAGTACTTC	CAISEVPGTRQETQYF
15	TRBD1	NA	TRBV7-8	TRBJ1-2	TGTGCCAGCACCAAAAGGACAGGGGAGGTCTATGGCTACACCTTC	CASTKRTGEVYGYTF
13	NA	NA	TRBV29-1	TRBJ2-2	TGCAGCGTTGTGTTCCAGAACACCGGGGAGCTGTTTTTT	CSVVFQNTGELFF
14	TRBD1	few	TRBV28	TRBJ2-7	TGTGCCAGCAGTTTGGACAGGAGCTCCTACGAGCAGTACTTC	CASSLDRSSYEQYF
15	NA	NA	TRBV28	TRBJ1-3	TGTGCCAGCCAAACAGTGGGGCAGCCTGGAAACACCATATATTTT	CASQTVGQPGNTIYF
11	NA	NA	TRBV30	TRBJ1-2	TGTGCAGTGGGGGCGCTTAGAGGCTACACCTTC	CAVGALRGYTF
18	TRBD1	NA	TRBV5-1	TRBJ1-4	TGCGCCAGCAGCTGGGGCCCGACAGGGTCTGCAACTAATGAAAAACTGTTTTTT	CASSWGPTGSATNEKLFF
14	NA	NA	TRBV2	TRBJ2-6	TGTGCCAGCAATCAGGGGTCAGGGGCCAACGTCCTGACTTTC	CASNQGSGANVLTF
17	TRBD2	NA	TRBV15	TRBJ2-1	TGTGCCACCCATGCTAGCGGGGGGGGAAGATCCTACAATGAGCAGTTCTTC	CATHASGGGRSYNEQFF
14	TRBD1	NA	TRBV5-1	TRBJ1-2	TGCGCCAGCAGCTTGGAGGGCAGGGGGGATGGCTACACCTTC	CASSLEGRGDGYTF
15	NA	few	TRBV11-2	TRBJ2-3	TGTGCCAGCAGCCAAGGGGGTAGGAACACAGATACGCAGTATTTT	CASSQGGRNTDTQYF
13	NA	NA	TRBV7-9	TRBJ1-1	TGTGCCAGCAGCTTCCCTATGAACACTGAAGCTTTCTTT	CASSFPMNTEAFF
16	NA	medium-sized	TRBV9	TRBJ2-2	TGTGCCAGCAGCCCCGGACAGATCTCGAACACCGGGGAGCTGTTTTTT	CASSPGQISNTGELFF
14	NA	NA	TRBV21-1	TRBJ1-2	TGTGCCAGCGGGGGCCCCGGGACAAAGTGTGGCTACACCTTC	CASGGPGTKCGYTF
15	TRBD2	NA	TRBV7-2	TRBJ2-1	TGTGCCAGCAGCTTCGATACTAGCGGGTACAATGAGCAGTTCTTC	CASSFDTSGYNEQFF
16	NA	NA	TRBV3-1/TRBV3-2	TRBJ1-4	TGTGCCAGCAGCCAAGGAGTAGGAGGGGTAAGAGAAAAACTGTTTTTT	CASSQGVGGVREKLFF
15	TRBD1	NA	TRBV15	TRBJ1-6	TGTGCCACCAGCCCCTCGGGACAGTATAATTCACCCCTCCACTTT	CATSPSGQYNSPLHF
14	TRBD1	NA	TRBV7-2	TRBJ1-1	TGTGCCAGCAGCTATAAGACAGGGGGCACTGAAGCTTTCTTT	CASSYKTGGTEAFF
15	TRBD1	NA	TRBV4-1	TRBJ1-4	TGCGCCAGCAGCCAAAGGACAGGGGGGCCCGAAAAACTGTTTTTT	CASSQRTGGPEKLFF
17	TRBD1	NA	TRBV15	TRBJ2-4	TGTGCCACCAGCGTGGCAGGGACAGAGGTCACCAAAAACATTCAGTACTTC	CATSVAGTEVTKNIQYF
14	TRBD1	NA	TRBV19	TRBJ2-5	TGTGCCAGTAGCCCAACAGGGGGCCGGGAGACCCAGTACTTC	CASSPTGGRETQYF
16	TRBD1	NA	TRBV28	TRBJ1-3	TGTGCCAGCAGTACGGGGACAGCAAGCTCTGGAAACACCATATATTTT	CASSTGTASSGNTIYF
18	NA	NA	TRBV6-2/TRBV6-3	TRBJ2-6	TGTGCCAGCAGTTCTCACGGGGTACAGGGCTCTGGGGCCAACGTCCTGACTTTC	CASSSHGVQGSGANVLTF
12	NA	NA	TRBV27	TRBJ1-6	TGTGCCAGCAGCACGGTCAATTCACCCCTCCACTTT	CASSTVNSPLHF